What follows is one TCR beta chain and its context. Method: immunoSEQ multiplex PCR; TCRdb's copy keeps in-frame clones and lacks some. The data show a few hundred thousand clones, roughly 87% seen once. The data are from a study of blood T cell repertoires in COVID-19. V lost 1 base, J lost 2 bases, and 9 bases lay in between. This CDR3 spans 14 amino acids. In germline, CDR1 is SGHDT, CDR2 YYEEEE. The chain has TRBV5-6 and TRBJ1-1; D remains ambiguous. The TCR originated in a woman aged 18-29 years who had recovered from COVID-19. Sequencing was done on a sample of PBMCs or T cells enriched from blood (not recorded which). The CDR3, as DNA: TGTGCCAGCAGCTTGTTTCGGGGAAACACTGAAGCTTTCTTT. It yields the protein CASSLFRGNTEAFF.